This paragraph reports one TCR beta chain. Germline loops: CDR1 MGHRA, CDR2 YSYEKL. The trim removed 0 bases at V and 7 bases at J, leaving 8 bases unmatched. This CDR3 spans 17 amino acids. TCRdb re-derived calls from the 5' RACE reads in MiXCR, one entry per CDR3 protein. The profile shows around 1.7 million distinct CDR3 sequences, 25% to 35% of them singletons. This sample was taken from a study of identical twins. The source material was cord blood. The sequence was collected from a newborn girl in good health. This rearrangement joins TRBV4-1 to TRBJ2-1; 11 bases are shared with TRBD1. CDR3 in DNA: TGCGCCAGCAGCCAAGATCTGCTCCGGGACAGGGGGAATGAGCAGTTCTTC. Translation gives CASSQDLLRDRGNEQFF.